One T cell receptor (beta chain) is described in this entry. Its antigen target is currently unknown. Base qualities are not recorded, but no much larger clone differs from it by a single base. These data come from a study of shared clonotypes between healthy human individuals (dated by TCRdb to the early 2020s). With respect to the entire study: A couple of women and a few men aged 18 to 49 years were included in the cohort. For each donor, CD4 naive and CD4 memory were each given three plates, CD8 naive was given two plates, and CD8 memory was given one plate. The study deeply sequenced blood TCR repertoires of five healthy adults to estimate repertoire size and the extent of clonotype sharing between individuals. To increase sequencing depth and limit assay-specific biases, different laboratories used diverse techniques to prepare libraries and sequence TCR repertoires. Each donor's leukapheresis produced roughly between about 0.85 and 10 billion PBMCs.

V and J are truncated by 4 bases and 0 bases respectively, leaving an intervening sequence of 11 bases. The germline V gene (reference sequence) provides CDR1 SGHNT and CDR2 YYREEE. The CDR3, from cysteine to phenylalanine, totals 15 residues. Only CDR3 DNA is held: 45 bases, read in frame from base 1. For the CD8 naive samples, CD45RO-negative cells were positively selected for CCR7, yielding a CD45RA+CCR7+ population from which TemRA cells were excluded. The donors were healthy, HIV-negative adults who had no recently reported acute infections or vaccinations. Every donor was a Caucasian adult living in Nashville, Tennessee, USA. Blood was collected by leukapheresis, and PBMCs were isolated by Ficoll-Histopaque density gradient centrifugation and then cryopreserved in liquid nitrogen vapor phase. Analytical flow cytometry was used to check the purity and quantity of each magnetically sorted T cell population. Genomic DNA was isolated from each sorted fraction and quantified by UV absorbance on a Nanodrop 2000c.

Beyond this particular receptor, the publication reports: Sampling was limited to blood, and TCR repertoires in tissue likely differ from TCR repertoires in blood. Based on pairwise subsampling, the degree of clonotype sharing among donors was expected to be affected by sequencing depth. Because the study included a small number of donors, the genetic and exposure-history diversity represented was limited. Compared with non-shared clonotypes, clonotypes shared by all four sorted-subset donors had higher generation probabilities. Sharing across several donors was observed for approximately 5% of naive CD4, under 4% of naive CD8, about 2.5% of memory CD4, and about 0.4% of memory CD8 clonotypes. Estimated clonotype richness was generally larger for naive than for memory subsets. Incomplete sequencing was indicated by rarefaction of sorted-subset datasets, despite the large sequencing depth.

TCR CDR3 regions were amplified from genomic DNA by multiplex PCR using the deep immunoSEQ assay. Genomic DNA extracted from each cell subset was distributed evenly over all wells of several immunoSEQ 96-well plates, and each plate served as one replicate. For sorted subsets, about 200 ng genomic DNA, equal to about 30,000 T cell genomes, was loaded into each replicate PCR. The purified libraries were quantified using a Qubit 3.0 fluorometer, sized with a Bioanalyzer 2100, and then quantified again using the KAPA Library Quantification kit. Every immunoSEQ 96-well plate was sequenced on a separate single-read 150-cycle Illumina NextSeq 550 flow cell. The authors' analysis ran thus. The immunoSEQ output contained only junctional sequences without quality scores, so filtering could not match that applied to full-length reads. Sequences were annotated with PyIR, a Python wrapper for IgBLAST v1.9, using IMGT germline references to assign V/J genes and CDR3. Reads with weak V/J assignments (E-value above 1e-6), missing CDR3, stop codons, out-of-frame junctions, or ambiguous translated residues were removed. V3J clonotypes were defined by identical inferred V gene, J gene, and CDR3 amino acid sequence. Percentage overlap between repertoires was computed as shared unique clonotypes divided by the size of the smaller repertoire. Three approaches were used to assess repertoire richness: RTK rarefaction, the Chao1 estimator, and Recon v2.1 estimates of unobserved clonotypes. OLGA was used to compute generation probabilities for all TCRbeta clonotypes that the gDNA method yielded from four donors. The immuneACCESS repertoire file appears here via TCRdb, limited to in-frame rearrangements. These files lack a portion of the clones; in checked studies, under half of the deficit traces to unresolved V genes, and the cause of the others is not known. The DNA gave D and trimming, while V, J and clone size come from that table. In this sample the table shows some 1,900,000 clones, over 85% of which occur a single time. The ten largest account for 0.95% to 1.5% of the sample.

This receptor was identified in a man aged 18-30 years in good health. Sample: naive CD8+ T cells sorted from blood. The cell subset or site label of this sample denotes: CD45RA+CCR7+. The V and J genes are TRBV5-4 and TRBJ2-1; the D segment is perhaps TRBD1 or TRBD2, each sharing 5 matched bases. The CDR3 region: CASSPEGSSYNEQFF. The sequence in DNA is TGTGCCAGCAGCCCCGAGGGGAGCTCCTACAATGAGCAGTTCTTC. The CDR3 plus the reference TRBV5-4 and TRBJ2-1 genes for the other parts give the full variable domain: ETGVTQSPTHLIKTRGQQVTLRCSSQSGHNTVSWYQQALGQGPQFIFQYYREEENGRGNFPPRFSGLQFPNYSSELNVNALELDDSALYLCASSPEGSSYNEQFFGPGTRLTVL.